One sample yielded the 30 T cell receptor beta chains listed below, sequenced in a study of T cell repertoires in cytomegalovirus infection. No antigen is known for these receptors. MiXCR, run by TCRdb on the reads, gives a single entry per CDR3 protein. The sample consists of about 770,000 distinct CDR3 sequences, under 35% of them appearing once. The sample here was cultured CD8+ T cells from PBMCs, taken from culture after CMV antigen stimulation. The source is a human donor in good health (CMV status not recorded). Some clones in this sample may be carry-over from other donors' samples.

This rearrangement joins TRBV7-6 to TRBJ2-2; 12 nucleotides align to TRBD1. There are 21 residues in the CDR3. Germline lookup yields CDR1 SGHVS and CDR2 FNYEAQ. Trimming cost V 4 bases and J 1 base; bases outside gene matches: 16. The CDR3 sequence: CASSSAPGQGARVGNTGELFF. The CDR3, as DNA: TGTGCCAGCAGCTCAGCCCCGGGACAGGGGGCGCGAGTTGGGAACACCGGGGAGCTGTTTTTT.

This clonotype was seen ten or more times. The CDR3 spells CASSLKGGEETQYF. The DNA for the CDR3 is TGTGCCAGCAGCTTAAAGGGGGGAGAAGAGACCCAGTACTTC. The chain links TRBV7-6 to TRBJ2-5, with D perhaps assigned TRBD1 or TRBD2 (6 bases each). V was trimmed by 2 bases and J by 3 bases, leaving 10 bases between them. CDR3 length: 14 residues. The V gene's germline CDR1 is SGHVS and CDR2 FNYEAQ.

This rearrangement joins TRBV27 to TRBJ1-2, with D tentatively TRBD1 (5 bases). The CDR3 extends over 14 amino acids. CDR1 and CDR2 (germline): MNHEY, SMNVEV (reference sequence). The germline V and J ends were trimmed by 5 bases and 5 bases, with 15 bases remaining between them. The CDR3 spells CASSQGDLFYGYTF. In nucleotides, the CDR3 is TGTGCCAGCAGTCAGGGCGACCTCTTTTATGGCTACACCTTC.

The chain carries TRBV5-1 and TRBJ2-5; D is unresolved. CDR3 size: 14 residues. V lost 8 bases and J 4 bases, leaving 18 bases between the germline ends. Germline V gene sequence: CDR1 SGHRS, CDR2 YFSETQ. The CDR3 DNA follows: TGCGCCAGTCCGTACCCGAGAGAAGGAGAGACCCAGTACTTC. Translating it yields CASPYPREGETQYF.

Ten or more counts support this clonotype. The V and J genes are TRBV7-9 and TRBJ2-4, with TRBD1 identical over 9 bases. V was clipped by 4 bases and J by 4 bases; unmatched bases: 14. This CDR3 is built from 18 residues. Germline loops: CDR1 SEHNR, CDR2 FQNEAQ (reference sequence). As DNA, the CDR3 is TGTGCCAGCAGCTACCCCCATCTAGGGACAGGGAGGAAAAACATTCAGTACTTC. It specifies CASSYPHLGTGRKNIQYF.

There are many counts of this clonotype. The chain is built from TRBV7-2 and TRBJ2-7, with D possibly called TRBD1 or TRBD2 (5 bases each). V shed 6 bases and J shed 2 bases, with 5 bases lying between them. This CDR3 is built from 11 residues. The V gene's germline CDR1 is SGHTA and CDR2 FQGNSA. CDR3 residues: CASRGAYEQYF. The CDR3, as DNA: TGTGCCAGCAGGGGGGCCTACGAGCAGTACTTC.

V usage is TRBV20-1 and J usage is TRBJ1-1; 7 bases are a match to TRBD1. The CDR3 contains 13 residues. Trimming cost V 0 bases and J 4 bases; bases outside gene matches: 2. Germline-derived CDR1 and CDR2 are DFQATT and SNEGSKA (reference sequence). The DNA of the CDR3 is TGCAGTGCTAGAGACAGGGGGGCCACTGAAGCTTTCTTT. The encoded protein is CSARDRGATEAFF.

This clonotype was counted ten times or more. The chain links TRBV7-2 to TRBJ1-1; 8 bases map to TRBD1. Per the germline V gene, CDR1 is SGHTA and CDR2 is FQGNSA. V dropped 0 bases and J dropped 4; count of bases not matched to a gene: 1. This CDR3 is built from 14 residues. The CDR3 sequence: CASSLAGTGTEAFF. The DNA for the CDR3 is TGTGCCAGCAGCTTAGCAGGGACAGGCACTGAAGCTTTCTTT.

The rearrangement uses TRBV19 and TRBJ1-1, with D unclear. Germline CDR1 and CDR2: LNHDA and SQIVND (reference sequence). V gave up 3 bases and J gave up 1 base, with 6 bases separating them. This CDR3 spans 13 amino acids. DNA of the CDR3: TGTGCCAGTAGTATGGGCTGGAACACTGAAGCTTTCTTT. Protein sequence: CASSMGWNTEAFF.

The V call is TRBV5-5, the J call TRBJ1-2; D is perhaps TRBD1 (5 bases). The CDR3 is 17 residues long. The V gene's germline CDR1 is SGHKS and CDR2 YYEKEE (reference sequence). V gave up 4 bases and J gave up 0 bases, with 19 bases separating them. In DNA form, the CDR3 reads TGTGCCAGCAGCCCGAATGATGGGGCAGTCACTAACTATGGCTACACCTTC. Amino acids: CASSPNDGAVTNYGYTF.

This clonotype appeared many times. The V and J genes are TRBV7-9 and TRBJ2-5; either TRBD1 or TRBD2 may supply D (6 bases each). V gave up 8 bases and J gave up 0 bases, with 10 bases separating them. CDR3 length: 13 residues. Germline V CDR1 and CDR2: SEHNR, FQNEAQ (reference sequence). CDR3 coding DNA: TGTGCCAGCCGTAGGGGGGACCAAGAGACCCAGTACTTC. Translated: CASRRGDQETQYF.

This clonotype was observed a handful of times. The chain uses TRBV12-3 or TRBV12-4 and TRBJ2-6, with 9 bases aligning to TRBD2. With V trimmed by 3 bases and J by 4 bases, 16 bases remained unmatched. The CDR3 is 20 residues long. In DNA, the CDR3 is TGTGCCAGCAGTTTGGGACTAGCCTTTCCCACTCCCCCCGGGGCCAACGTCCTGACTTTC. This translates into CASSLGLAFPTPPGANVLTF.

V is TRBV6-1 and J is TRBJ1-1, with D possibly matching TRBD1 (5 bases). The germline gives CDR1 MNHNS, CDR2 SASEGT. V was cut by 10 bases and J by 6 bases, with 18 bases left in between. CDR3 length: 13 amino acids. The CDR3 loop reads CATLGGVLAEAFF. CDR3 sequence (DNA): TGTGCCACCTTGGGGGGGGTCCTAGCTGAAGCTTTCTTT.

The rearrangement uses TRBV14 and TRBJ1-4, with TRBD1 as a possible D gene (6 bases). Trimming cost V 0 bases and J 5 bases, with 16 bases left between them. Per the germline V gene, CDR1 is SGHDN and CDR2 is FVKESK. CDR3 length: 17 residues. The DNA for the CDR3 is TGTGCCAGCAGCCAAGATCACCAACGGGACATCAATGAAAAACTGTTTTTT. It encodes CASSQDHQRDINEKLFF.

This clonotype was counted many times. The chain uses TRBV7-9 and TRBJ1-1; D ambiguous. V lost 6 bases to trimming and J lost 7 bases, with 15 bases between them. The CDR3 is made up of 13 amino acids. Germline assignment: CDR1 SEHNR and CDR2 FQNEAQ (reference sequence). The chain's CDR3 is CASRPKVPIEAFF. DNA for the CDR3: TGTGCCAGCAGACCAAAAGTCCCCATTGAAGCTTTCTTT.

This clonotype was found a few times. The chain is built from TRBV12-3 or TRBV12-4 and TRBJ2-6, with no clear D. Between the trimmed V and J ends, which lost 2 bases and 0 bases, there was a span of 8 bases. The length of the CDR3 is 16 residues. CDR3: CASSLPLPSGANVLTF. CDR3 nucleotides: TGTGCCAGCAGTTTACCCCTTCCCTCTGGGGCCAACGTCCTGACTTTC.

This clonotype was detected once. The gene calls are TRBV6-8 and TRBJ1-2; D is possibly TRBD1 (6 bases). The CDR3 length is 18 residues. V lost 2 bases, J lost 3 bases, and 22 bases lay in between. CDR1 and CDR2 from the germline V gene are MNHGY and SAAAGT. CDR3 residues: CASSYVLRGERLDYGYTF. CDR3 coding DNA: TGTGCCAGCAGTTACGTACTGAGGGGGGAAAGACTAGACTATGGCTACACCTTC.

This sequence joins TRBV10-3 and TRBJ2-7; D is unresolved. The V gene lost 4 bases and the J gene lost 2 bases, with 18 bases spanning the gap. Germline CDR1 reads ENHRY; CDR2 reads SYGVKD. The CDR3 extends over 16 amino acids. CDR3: CAISGFRPSGAYEQYF. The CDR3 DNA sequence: TGTGCCATCAGTGGATTCAGACCGAGTGGGGCCTACGAGCAGTACTTC.

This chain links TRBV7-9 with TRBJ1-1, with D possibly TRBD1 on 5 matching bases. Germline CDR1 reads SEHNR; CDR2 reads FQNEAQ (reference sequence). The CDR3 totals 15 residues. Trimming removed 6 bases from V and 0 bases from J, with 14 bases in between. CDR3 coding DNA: TGTGCCAGCAGTCCTGTAGGGGCGCTGAACACTGAAGCTTTCTTT. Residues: CASSPVGALNTEAFF.

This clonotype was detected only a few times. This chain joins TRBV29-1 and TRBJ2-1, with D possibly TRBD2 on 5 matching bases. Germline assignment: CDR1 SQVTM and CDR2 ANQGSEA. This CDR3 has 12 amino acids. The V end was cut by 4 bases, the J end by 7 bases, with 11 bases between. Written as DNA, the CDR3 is TGCAGCGTTGGGCTAGCTTGGAATGAGCAGTTCTTC. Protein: CSVGLAWNEQFF.

The CDR3 spells CASSPGAVSLNEQFF. The CDR3 DNA reads as TGTGCCAGCAGTCCCGGCGCGGTCAGCCTCAATGAGCAGTTCTTC. V gene TRBV6-1 combines with J gene TRBJ2-1; D gene ambiguous. There are 15 residues in the CDR3. Germline V CDR1 and CDR2: MNHNS, SASEGT. The V gene lost 5 bases and the J gene lost 6 bases, with 17 bases spanning the gap.

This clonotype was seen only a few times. The CDR3 DNA reads TGTGCCAGCAGTGTCTGGTTAGGAGGAGCCATGACGAACACCGGGGAGCTGTTTTTT. It translates to CASSVWLGGAMTNTGELFF. This rearrangement joins TRBV12-3 or TRBV12-4 to TRBJ2-2, with a weak D call TRBD2 (5 bases). V shed 5 bases and J shed 0 bases, with 22 bases lying between them. The CDR3 spans 19 residues.

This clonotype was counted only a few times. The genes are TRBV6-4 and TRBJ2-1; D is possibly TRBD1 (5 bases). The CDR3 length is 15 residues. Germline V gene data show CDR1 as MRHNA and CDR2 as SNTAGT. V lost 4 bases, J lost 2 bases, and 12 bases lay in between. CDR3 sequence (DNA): TGTGCCAGCAGTGTACATCCAGGGCCCTACAATGAGCAGTTCTTC. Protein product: CASSVHPGPYNEQFF.

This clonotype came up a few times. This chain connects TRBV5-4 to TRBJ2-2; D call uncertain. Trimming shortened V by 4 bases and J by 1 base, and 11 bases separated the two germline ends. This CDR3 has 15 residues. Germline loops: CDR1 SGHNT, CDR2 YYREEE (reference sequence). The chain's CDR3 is CASSRPAVNTGELFF. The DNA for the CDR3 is TGTGCCAGCAGCCGACCGGCGGTGAACACCGGGGAGCTGTTTTTT.

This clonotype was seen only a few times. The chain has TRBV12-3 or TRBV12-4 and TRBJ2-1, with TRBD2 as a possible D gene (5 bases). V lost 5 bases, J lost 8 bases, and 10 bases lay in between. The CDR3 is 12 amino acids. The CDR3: CASSDYRDEQFF. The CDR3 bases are TGTGCCAGCAGTGACTATCGGGATGAGCAGTTCTTC.

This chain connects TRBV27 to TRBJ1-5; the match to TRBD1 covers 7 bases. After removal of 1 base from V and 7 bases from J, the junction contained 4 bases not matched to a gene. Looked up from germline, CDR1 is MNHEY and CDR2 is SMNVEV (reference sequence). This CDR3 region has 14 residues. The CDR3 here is CASSLYPGGQPQHF. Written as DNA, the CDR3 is TGTGCCAGCAGTTTATACCCAGGGGGACAGCCCCAGCATTTT.

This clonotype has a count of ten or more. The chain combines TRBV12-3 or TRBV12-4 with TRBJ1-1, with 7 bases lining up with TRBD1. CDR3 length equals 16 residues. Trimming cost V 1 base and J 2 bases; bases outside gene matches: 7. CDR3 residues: CASSLDLWTGNTEAFF. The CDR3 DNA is TGTGCCAGCAGTTTAGATCTGTGGACAGGTAACACTGAAGCTTTCTTT.

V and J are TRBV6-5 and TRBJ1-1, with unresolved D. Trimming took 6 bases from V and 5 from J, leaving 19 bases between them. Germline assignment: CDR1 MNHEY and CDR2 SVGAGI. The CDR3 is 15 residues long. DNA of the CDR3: TGTGCCAGCAGCCGCCTCGAGAGGGTTCAAACTGAAGCTTTCTTT. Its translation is CASSRLERVQTEAFF.

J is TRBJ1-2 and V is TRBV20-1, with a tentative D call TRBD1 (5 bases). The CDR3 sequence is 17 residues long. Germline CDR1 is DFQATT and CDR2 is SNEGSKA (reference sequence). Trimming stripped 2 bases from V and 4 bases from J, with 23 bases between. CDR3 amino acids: CSARPSGTAAEGYGYTF. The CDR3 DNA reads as TGCAGTGCTAGACCCTCCGGGACGGCCGCGGAAGGCTATGGCTACACCTTC.

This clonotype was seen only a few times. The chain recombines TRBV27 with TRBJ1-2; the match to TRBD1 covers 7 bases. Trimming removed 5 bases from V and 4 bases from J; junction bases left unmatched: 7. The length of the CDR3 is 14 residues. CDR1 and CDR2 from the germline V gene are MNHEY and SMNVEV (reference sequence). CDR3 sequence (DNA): TGTGCCAGCAGTCCCCGAGGGGGCGTCTATGGCTACACCTTC. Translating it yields CASSPRGGVYGYTF.